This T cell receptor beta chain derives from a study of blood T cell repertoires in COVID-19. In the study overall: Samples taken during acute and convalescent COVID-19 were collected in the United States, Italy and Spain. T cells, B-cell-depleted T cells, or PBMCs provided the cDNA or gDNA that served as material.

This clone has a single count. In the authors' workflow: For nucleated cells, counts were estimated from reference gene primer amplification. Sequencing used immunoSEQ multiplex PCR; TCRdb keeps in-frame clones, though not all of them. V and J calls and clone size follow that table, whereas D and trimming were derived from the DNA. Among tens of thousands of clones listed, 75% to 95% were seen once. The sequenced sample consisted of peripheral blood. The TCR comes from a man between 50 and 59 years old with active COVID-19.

The CDR3 DNA reads as TGTGCCAGCAGCCAACCATTCGACAGGGCCTGGTCACCCCTCCACTTT. Translated: CASSQPFDRAWSPLHF. The rearrangement joins TRBV4-2 to TRBJ1-6, with TRBD1 identical over 7 bases. CDR3 length: 16 residues. V gave up 2 bases and J gave up 10 bases; unmatched junction bases: 11. Per the germline V gene, CDR1 is LGHNA and CDR2 is YNFKEQ.